The following is a T cell receptor beta chain sequence with its context. The sample belongs to a study of blood T cell repertoires in COVID-19. At the level of the study: Both acute and convalescent COVID-19 samples were obtained from the United States, Italy and Spain.

The CDR3 is 15 amino acids. Trimming left V 5 bases short and J 4 bases short, with 17 bases between. Germline V gene lookup returns CDR1 SGHVS and CDR2 FQNEAQ. Produced via immunoSEQ multiplex PCR; TCRdb's table is partial and in-frame only. The sample carries about 210,000 clones, around 88% recorded once. V is TRBV7-8 and J is TRBJ1-2, with D maybe TRBD1 (6 bases). Source material: peripheral blood. The clonotype comes from a woman between 45 and 65 years old with acute or convalescent COVID-19. The CDR3 spells CASSLTGTPTYGYTF. The CDR3 DNA is TGTGCCAGCAGCCTGACCGGGACACCTACCTATGGCTACACCTTC.